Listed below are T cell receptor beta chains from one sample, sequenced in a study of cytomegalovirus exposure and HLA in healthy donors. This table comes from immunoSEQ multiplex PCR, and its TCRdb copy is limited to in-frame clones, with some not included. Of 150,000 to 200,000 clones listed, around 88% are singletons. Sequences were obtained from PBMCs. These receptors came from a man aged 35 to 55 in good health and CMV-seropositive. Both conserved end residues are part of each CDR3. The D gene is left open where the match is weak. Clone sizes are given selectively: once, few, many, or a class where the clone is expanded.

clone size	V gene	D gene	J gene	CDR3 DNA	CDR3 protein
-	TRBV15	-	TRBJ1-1	TGTGCCACCATTAGAGGGAGGGGGACGCGCACTGAAGCTTTCTTT	CATIRGRGTRTEAFF
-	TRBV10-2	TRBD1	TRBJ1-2	TGCGCCAGCAGAACTGGGACAGGGGGGTCGTATGGCTACACCTTC	CASRTGTGGSYGYTF
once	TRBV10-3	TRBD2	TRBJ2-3	TGTGCCATCAGTGACTGGGGGGGTCTGGGGCAGTATTTT	CAISDWGGLGQYF
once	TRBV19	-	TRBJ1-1	TGTGCCAGTAGTATGGCGGCAGTTGTTGGCACTGAAGCTTTCTTT	CASSMAAVVGTEAFF
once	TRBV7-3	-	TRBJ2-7	TGTGCCAGCAGCTTCTCAGGGACTCCCGGGGAGCAGTACTTC	CASSFSGTPGEQYF
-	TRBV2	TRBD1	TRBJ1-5	TGTGCCAGCAGCGCCCCGGGACAGGGGTCCGTCCAGCCCCAGCATTTT	CASSAPGQGSVQPQHF
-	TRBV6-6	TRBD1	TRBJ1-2	TGTGCCAGCAGAACCCCGGGACAGGGTTATGGCTACACCTTC	CASRTPGQGYGYTF
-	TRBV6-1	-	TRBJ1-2	TGTGCCAGCAGGGACAACCACGAGGGCTACACCTTC	CASRDNHEGYTF
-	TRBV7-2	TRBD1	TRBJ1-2	TGTGCCAGCAGCCCGCGACAGGGGAAGGGCTACACCTTC	CASSPRQGKGYTF
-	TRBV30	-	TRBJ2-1	TGTGCCTGGATTAAGCGAAGCTCCTACAATGAGCAGTTCTTC	CAWIKRSSYNEQFF
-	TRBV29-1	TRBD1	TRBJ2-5	TGCAGCGTGGTCGGGACAGGGAAAGAGACCCAGTACTTC	CSVVGTGKETQYF
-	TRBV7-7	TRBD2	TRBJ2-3	TGTGCTAGCAGCTTAGCGGGCAGCACAGATACGCAGTATTTT	CASSLAGSTDTQYF
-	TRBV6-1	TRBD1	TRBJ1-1	TGTGCCAGCAGTTGGACAGGGATGAACACTGAAGCTTTCTTT	CASSWTGMNTEAFF
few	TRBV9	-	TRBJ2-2	TGTGCCAGCAGCGTCGGGACATATGGCGGGGAGCTGTTTTTT	CASSVGTYGGELFF
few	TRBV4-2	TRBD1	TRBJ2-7	TGTGCCAGCAGCCAACCTCGGACAGGGGCCCACGAGCAGTACTTC	CASSQPRTGAHEQYF
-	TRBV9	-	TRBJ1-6	TGTGCCAGCGGGGGACTGATCCCCTCACCCCTCCACTTT	CASGGLIPSPLHF
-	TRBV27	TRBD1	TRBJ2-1	TGTGCCAGCAGTTTACCCGGGACAGGGTTCAATGAGCAGTTCTTC	CASSLPGTGFNEQFF
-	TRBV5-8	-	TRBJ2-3	TGTGCCAGCAGCTTGGCCCCGGGCACAGATACGCAGTATTTT	CASSLAPGTDTQYF
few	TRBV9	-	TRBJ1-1	TGTGCCAGCAGCGCAGGAAGTACTGAAGCTTTCTTT	CASSAGSTEAFF
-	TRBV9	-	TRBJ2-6	TGTGCCAGCAGCTTCCCCTCTGGGGCCAACGGCCTGACTTTC	CASSFPSGANGLTF
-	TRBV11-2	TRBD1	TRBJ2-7	TGTGCCAGCAGTTCACAGGGGAGTAGCTCCTACGAGCAGTACTTC	CASSSQGSSSYEQYF
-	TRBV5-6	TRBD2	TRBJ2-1	TGTGCCAGCAGCTTGGGGCCGATAGCGGGAGATCAGGGTGAGCAGTTCTTC	CASSLGPIAGDQGEQFF